These 14 T cell receptor beta chains were sequenced from one sample in a study of post-analysis software for immune sequencing data. Findings of the study overall: TRBV segments more frequent in patients than in controls numbered several and included TRBV5-6, TRBV5-1 and TRBV20-1.

Antigen specificity for these receptors is unknown. The authors incorporated unique molecular identifiers into the TCR beta cDNA libraries. TCRdb called the PCR reads again in MiXCR, with one record for every CDR3 protein. The data show approximately 690,000 distinct CDR3 sequences, with more than 50% seen just once and around 10% held by the top ten. The sequenced material came from blood. These receptors came from a girl aged 2 to 10 with multiple sclerosis.

This clonotype has only one observation. CDR3 coding DNA: TGCGCCAGCAGTGAGTCGCCTGGAAGGTTCGGTGAGCAGTTCTTC. Its translation: CASSESPGRFGEQFF. The chain links TRBV10-1 to TRBJ2-1; D is ambiguous. The CDR3 contains 15 residues. CDR1 and CDR2 from the germline V gene are WNHNN and SYGVQD (reference sequence). V was clipped by 0 bases and J by 9 bases, with 15 bases between them.

This chain connects TRBV27 to TRBJ2-2; 9 bases are a match to TRBD1. This CDR3 has 17 residues. J gave up 2 bases and V 7 bases, and 11 bases lay outside the gene matches. The germline V gene encodes CDR1 MNHEY and CDR2 SMNVEV (reference sequence). The CDR3 DNA sequence: TGTGCCAGCACTACCTCATGGGACAGGGTAAACACCGGGGAGCTGTTTTTT. Residues: CASTTSWDRVNTGELFF.

The genes are TRBV6-6 and TRBJ2-3, with D perhaps assigned TRBD1 or TRBD2 (6 bases each). Germline V gene sequence: CDR1 MNHNY, CDR2 SVGAGI (reference sequence). With 2 bases removed from V and 4 bases from J, the gap between germline ends came to 19 bases. The CDR3 sequence is 17 residues long. CDR3 region: CASSYANRARGADTQYF. The CDR3 DNA sequence: TGTGCCAGCAGTTACGCTAACAGGGCTAGGGGGGCAGATACGCAGTATTTT.

V usage is TRBV20-1 and J usage is TRBJ1-6; possibly TRBD1 for D (6 bases). V was trimmed by 0 bases and J by 5 bases, leaving 11 bases between them. The germline CDR1 and CDR2 sequences are DFQATT and SNEGSKA (reference sequence). This CDR3 is 15 amino acids long. The DNA for the CDR3 is TGCAGTGCTAGAGAGGACAGCCGCAATAATTCACCCCTCCACTTT. Translated, it gives CSAREDSRNNSPLHF.

This clonotype was detected once. V usage is TRBV7-2 and J usage is TRBJ2-1; TRBD2 aligns across 11 bases. Germline V gene sequence: CDR1 SGHTA, CDR2 FQGNSA. V dropped 3 bases and J dropped 0; count of bases not matched to a gene: 10. This CDR3 has 19 residues. This CDR3 is CASSFPLAGGTPSYNEQFF. The CDR3 DNA follows: TGTGCCAGCAGCTTCCCTTTAGCGGGAGGGACCCCCTCCTACAATGAGCAGTTCTTC.

This clonotype was detected only a few times. The chain links TRBV21-1 to TRBJ2-3; TRBD1 reflects the table's D call only, with no check against the DNA. TRBV21-1 is designated a pseudogene. The CDR3 loop spans 14 amino acids. CDR3 amino acids: CASSFRNRRDTQYF. The CDR3 DNA sequence: TGTGCCAGCAGCTTTCGTAACAGGAGAGATACGCAGTATTTT.

This clonotype appeared a few times. This sequence joins TRBV20-1 and TRBJ2-3; D may be TRBD1 or TRBD2 (5 bases each). The CDR3 runs to 14 residues. From germline, CDR1 is DFQATT and CDR2 SNEGSKA (reference sequence). Trimming removed 5 bases from V and 6 bases from J, with 18 bases in between. For the CDR3, the DNA is TGCAGTGCTTGGGCCGCGGATGGGGGTGATACGCAGTATTTT. It codes for CSAWAADGGDTQYF.

Only a few counts were recorded for this clonotype. In DNA form, the CDR3 reads TGTGCCAGCAGCTCCCTCAGGGTCGAGACTAACTATGGCTACACCTTC. Translating it yields CASSSLRVETNYGYTF. This chain joins TRBV7-9 and TRBJ1-2; D may be TRBD1 (5 bases). The CDR3 sequence is 16 residues long. The germline gives CDR1 SEHNR, CDR2 FQNEAQ (reference sequence). V lost 4 bases and J lost 0, with 15 bases in between.

The genes are TRBV27 and TRBJ2-1; D is possibly TRBD2 (6 bases). This CDR3 region has 11 residues. With 8 bases removed from V and 9 bases from J, the gap between germline ends came to 11 bases. Germline CDR1 and CDR2: MNHEY and SMNVEV (reference sequence). The CDR3 sequence is CASWGDTEQFF. The CDR3 region has the DNA TGTGCCAGCTGGGGGGATACTGAGCAGTTCTTC.

This clonotype was observed a few times. The DNA for the CDR3 is TGTGCCAGCACCCAGGGAGTAATAGGGGCCAACGTCCTGACTTTC. Protein sequence: CASTQGVIGANVLTF. The rearrangement uses TRBV27 and TRBJ2-6; perhaps D is TRBD1 or TRBD2 (5 bases each). The CDR3 consists of 15 residues. Germline CDR1 reads MNHEY; CDR2 reads SMNVEV (reference sequence). V was pared by 7 bases and J by 4 bases, with 14 bases between.

This clonotype was observed a handful of times. The chain recombines TRBV11-1 with TRBJ2-1; unclear D gene. Trimming left V 1 base short and J 9 bases short, with 7 bases between. The length of the CDR3 is 12 residues. The germline V gene encodes CDR1 SGHAT and CDR2 FQDESV (reference sequence). CDR3 in amino acids: CASSLGASEQFF. CDR3 DNA sequence: TGTGCCAGCAGCTTAGGCGCGAGTGAGCAGTTCTTC. Full variable domain (rest looked up from reference TRBV11-1 and TRBJ2-1): EAEVAQSPRYKITEKSQAVAFWCDPISGHATLYWYRQILGQGPELLVQFQDESVVDDSQLPKDRFSAERLKGVDSTLKIQPAELGDSAMYLCASSLGASEQFFGPGTRLTVL.

The chain recombines TRBV7-2 with TRBJ1-2; D uncertain. The V end was cut by 2 bases, the J end by 8 bases, with 9 bases between. CDR3 length equals 12 residues. The V gene's germline CDR1 is SGHTA and CDR2 FQGNSA. In nucleotides, the CDR3 is TGTGCCAGCAGCTTACCGGGGTTCGGCTACACCTTC. Amino acids: CASSLPGFGYTF.

The chain combines TRBV20-1 with TRBJ2-1; 8 bases agree with TRBD1. This CDR3 comprises 14 residues. After removal of 3 bases from V and 9 bases from J, the junction contained 10 bases not matched to a gene. CDR1 and CDR2 from the germline V gene are DFQATT and SNEGSKA (reference sequence). CDR3 sequence (DNA): TGCAGTGCTAGCTCGGGACAGGCTTATGCTGAGCAGTTCTTC. Translated, it gives CSASSGQAYAEQFF.

For this clonotype: A clone one base away is much larger, so this may be a read error. As DNA, the CDR3 is TGTGCCAGCAGCCAAGATCTGGGGGGCCAAGGGACCCAGTACTTC. Encoded protein: CASSQDLGGQGTQYF. The chain carries TRBV4-2 and TRBJ2-7; D assignment may be TRBD1 or TRBD2 (6 bases each). The J call is uncertain, as TRBJ2-5 better fits the DNA end. Germline V lookup: CDR1 LGHNA, CDR2 YNFKEQ. CDR3 length: 15 residues.